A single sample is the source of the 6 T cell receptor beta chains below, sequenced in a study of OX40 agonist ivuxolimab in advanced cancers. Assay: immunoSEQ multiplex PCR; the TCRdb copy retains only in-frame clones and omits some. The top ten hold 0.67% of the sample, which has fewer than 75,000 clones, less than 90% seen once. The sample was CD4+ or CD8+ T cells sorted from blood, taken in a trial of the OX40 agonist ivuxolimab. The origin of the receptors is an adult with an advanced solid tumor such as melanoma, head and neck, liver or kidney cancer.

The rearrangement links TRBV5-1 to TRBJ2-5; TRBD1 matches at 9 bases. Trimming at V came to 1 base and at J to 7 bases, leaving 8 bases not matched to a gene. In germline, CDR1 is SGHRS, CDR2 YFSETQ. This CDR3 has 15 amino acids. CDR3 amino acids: CASSLMPTGGWTQYF. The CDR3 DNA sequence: TGCGCCAGCAGCTTGATGCCAACAGGGGGCTGGACCCAGTACTTC.

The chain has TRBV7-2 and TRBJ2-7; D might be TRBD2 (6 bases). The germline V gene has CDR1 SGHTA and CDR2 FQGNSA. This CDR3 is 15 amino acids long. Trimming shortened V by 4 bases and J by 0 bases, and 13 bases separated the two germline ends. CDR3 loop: CASSSNPGGSYEQYF. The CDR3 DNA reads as TGTGCCAGCAGCTCGAACCCCGGGGGCTCCTACGAGCAGTACTTC.

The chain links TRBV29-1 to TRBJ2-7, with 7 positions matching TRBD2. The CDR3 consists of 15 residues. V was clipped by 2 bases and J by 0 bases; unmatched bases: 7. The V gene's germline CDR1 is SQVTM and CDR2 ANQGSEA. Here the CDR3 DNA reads TGCAGCGTTGAAAAGGTCGGGGGGAACTCCTACGAGCAGTACTTC. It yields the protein CSVEKVGGNSYEQYF.

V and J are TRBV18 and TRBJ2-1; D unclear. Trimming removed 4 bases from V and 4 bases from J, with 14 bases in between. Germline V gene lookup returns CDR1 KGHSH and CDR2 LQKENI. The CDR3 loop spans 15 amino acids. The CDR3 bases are TGTGCCAGCTCACTCCCCCCGAGCGCGTACAATGAGCAGTTCTTC. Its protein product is CASSLPPSAYNEQFF.

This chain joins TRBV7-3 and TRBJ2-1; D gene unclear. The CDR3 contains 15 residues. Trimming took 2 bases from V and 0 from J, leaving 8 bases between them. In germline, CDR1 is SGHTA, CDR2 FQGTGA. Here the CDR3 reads CASSLRTVSYNEQFF. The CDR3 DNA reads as TGTGCCAGCAGCTTACGGACCGTCTCCTACAATGAGCAGTTCTTC. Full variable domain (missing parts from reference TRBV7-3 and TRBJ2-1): GAGVSQTPSNKVTEKGKYVELRCDPISGHTALYWYRQSLGQGPEFLIYFQGTGAADDSGLPNDRFFAVRPEGSVSTLKIQRTERGDSAVYLCASSLRTVSYNEQFFGPGTRLTVL.

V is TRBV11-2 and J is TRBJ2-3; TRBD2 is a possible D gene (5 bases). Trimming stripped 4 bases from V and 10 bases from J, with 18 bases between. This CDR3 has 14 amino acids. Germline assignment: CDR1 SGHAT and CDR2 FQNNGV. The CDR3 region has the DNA TGTGCCAGCAGCTCCCAAACGGACTCCAACCCGCAGTATTTT. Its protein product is CASSSQTDSNPQYF.